The rows below give T cell receptor beta chains drawn from one sample of a study of OX40 agonist ivuxolimab in advanced cancers. Generated by immunoSEQ multiplex PCR, the TCRdb table keeps only in-frame clones and is missing some. The data hold about 73,000 clones, with 92% observed a single time. The material was CD4+ or CD8+ T cells sorted from blood, obtained in a trial of the OX40 agonist ivuxolimab. These receptor sequences come from an adult with an advanced solid tumor such as melanoma, head and neck, liver or kidney cancer. Each CDR3 is given with its conserved first and last residue. D genes are given only for firm matches. Rows give clone size only sometimes, using once, few, many, or a class for an expanded clone.

D	V	J	size	DNA	CDR3
NA	TRBV11-2	TRBJ1-1	NA	TGTGCCAGCAGCTCGTACCGGGGGATGGAGGATGAAGCTTTCTTT	CASSSYRGMEDEAFF
NA	TRBV13	TRBJ1-1	NA	TGTGCCAGCAGCACCGGGACCGCCGGGCTCCCAAACACTGAAGCTTTCTTT	CASSTGTAGLPNTEAFF
NA	TRBV7-6	TRBJ2-2	NA	TGTGCCAGCAGCTTCGGTTCCCAGAACACCGGGGAGCTGTTTTTT	CASSFGSQNTGELFF
NA	TRBV7-9	TRBJ2-7	NA	TGTGCCAGCAGCTTAGTTGGGGACGAGCAGTACTTC	CASSLVGDEQYF
NA	TRBV27	TRBJ1-5	NA	TGTGCCAGCAGTATAACCGGAGGACAGCTCAATCAGCCCCAGCATTTT	CASSITGGQLNQPQHF
TRBD1	TRBV7-8	TRBJ2-7	NA	TGTGCCAGCAGCCCGAGGGACAGGGTGAGGTCCTACGAGCAGTACTTC	CASSPRDRVRSYEQYF
TRBD1	TRBV7-9	TRBJ2-7	once	TGTGCCAGCAGCTTAGGGGACAGTAGCTACGAGCAGTACTTC	CASSLGDSSYEQYF
NA	TRBV14	TRBJ1-5	NA	TGTGCCAGCAGCCCTTGGGCCGGTCAGCCCCAGCATTTT	CASSPWAGQPQHF
TRBD1	TRBV4-3	TRBJ2-7	once	TGCGCCAGCAGCCAATCTTATCCGGGACAGGGACCAACCTACGAGCAGTACTTC	CASSQSYPGQGPTYEQYF
NA	TRBV6-6	TRBJ1-2	NA	TGTGGGGTTAGGGGGTTTGAATATGGCTACACCTTC	CGVRGFEYGYTF
NA	TRBV6-1	TRBJ2-1	NA	TGTGCCAGCAGTGAAGGAAGGGCCCCCTACAATGAGCAGTTCTTC	CASSEGRAPYNEQFF
NA	TRBV5-1	TRBJ2-1	NA	TGCGCCAGCAGCCCCACAGGGCGAGTTTCCTACAATGAGCAGTTCTTC	CASSPTGRVSYNEQFF
NA	TRBV27	TRBJ2-1	NA	TGTGCCAGCAGTCTGTTGGGATTCCAGGGGTGGGATGAGCAGTTCTTC	CASSLLGFQGWDEQFF
TRBD2	TRBV7-8	TRBJ2-1	NA	TGTGCCAGCAGCGCCGGGCTAGCGGGGGACCTTATCTACAATGAGCAGTTCTTC	CASSAGLAGDLIYNEQFF
NA	TRBV4-2	TRBJ1-3	NA	TGTGCCAGCAGCCCCGGGGGGACTGGAAACACCATATATTTT	CASSPGGTGNTIYF
TRBD1	TRBV29-1	TRBJ2-2	once	TGCAGCGTAGTGACAGGGTACACCGGGGAGCTGTTTTTT	CSVVTGYTGELFF
NA	TRBV4-1	TRBJ2-7	NA	TGCGCCAGCAGCCACCGCGACGGTTCCTACGAGCAGTACTTC	CASSHRDGSYEQYF
NA	TRBV9	TRBJ1-6	once	TGTGCCAGCAGCGTGGACCTCGCGGTGAATTCACCCCTCCACTTT	CASSVDLAVNSPLHF
NA	TRBV18	TRBJ2-5	NA	TGTGCCAGCTCACCACCCGTCAAGGCGGTAGGGACCCAGTACTTC	CASSPPVKAVGTQYF
NA	TRBV13	TRBJ2-7	NA	TGTGCCAGCAGCTCGAGGTACGAGCAGTACTTC	CASSSRYEQYF
TRBD1	TRBV27	TRBJ1-2	NA	TGTGCCAGCAGTTGGACAGGGGCGGGGGGCTACACCTTC	CASSWTGAGGYTF
NA	TRBV27	TRBJ2-2	NA	TGTGCCAGCAGTTTTGCCCAGGGTTCCACCGGGGAGCTGTTTTTT	CASSFAQGSTGELFF
NA	TRBV11-2	TRBJ1-1	NA	TGTGCCAGCAGCTCCCATTCGGAAGCTTTCTTT	CASSSHSEAFF
TRBD1	TRBV9	TRBJ2-7	NA	TGTGCCAGCAGCGTAGCCCAGCGGACAGGATTCCTCGAGCAGTACTTC	CASSVAQRTGFLEQYF
NA	TRBV7-8	TRBJ1-2	NA	TGTGCCAGCAGCTTAGTTCGGGGTCGAAGCAACTATGGCTACACCTTC	CASSLVRGRSNYGYTF
NA	TRBV7-2	TRBJ2-3	NA	TGTGCCAGCAGCTTAGGTGTCAGTAGCACAGATACGCAGTATTTT	CASSLGVSSTDTQYF
TRBD1	TRBV10-1	TRBJ1-5	NA	TGCGCCAGCCGCCCCGGGACAGAAGAAGGCAATCAGCCCCAGCATTTT	CASRPGTEEGNQPQHF
NA	TRBV10-3	TRBJ2-5	NA	TGTGCCATCAGTGAGGAGAGGTTCCAAGAGACCCAGTACTTC	CAISEERFQETQYF
TRBD2	TRBV6-5	TRBJ2-7	NA	TGTGCCAGCAGTTACCACGGGGGGAACTACGAGCAGTACTTC	CASSYHGGNYEQYF
NA	TRBV19	TRBJ2-5	NA	TGTGCTGTAAAGGGGGTCGGGGAGACCCAGTACTTC	CAVKGVGETQYF
NA	TRBV5-5	TRBJ2-1	NA	TGTGCCAGCAGCTTGTTCCCGAGCTCCTACAATGAGCAGTTCTTC	CASSLFPSSYNEQFF
NA	TRBV21-1	TRBJ2-5	few	TGTGCCAGCAGCAAAGAGACCCAGTACTTC	CASSKETQYF
NA	TRBV19	TRBJ2-3	NA	TGTGCCAGTAGTATAACTCGTGCCCTCGCCACAGATACGCAGTATTTT	CASSITRALATDTQYF
NA	TRBV7-2	TRBJ2-2	NA	TGTGCCAGCAGCCCCCGGGGGTTTTGGGGGGCGAACACCGGGGAGCTGTTTTTT	CASSPRGFWGANTGELFF
NA	TRBV6-5	TRBJ1-1	NA	TGTGCCAGCAGCGATCGGGGCAGGGCTAACACTGAAGCTTTCTTT	CASSDRGRANTEAFF
TRBD1	TRBV6-5	TRBJ1-2	large	TGTGCCACTCCACAGGGGGCTAACTATGGCTACACCTTC	CATPQGANYGYTF
NA	TRBV7-6	TRBJ2-3	NA	TGTGCCAGCAGCGCACCTAGGGTCACAGATACGCAGTATTTT	CASSAPRVTDTQYF
TRBD1	TRBV4-2	TRBJ1-2	NA	TGTGCCAGCAGCCAAGATGGGGACAGGGGGGAATCTAACTATGGCTACACCTTC	CASSQDGDRGESNYGYTF
TRBD2	TRBV7-8	TRBJ2-7	NA	TGTGCCAGCAGCTTAGGTATAGCGGGGGGACCCTACGAGCAGTACTTC	CASSLGIAGGPYEQYF
NA	TRBV18	TRBJ2-6	NA	TGTGCCAGCTCACCTCAAGGCTCTGGGGCCAACGTCCTGACTTTC	CASSPQGSGANVLTF
NA	TRBV27	TRBJ2-1	medium-sized	TGTGCCAGCAGCTTGGGGGGCTCCTACAATGAGCAGTTCTTC	CASSLGGSYNEQFF
NA	TRBV10-3	TRBJ2-2	NA	TGTGCCATCAGTCCGGACAGTTCCGGGGAGCTGTTTTTT	CAISPDSSGELFF
NA	TRBV5-4	TRBJ1-2	NA	TGTGCCAGCAGCTCTCTCGACGAGCGATATGGCTACACCTTC	CASSSLDERYGYTF
NA	TRBV15	TRBJ1-1	NA	TGTGCCACCAGCAGAGATCTCAGCTACACTGAAGCTTTCTTT	CATSRDLSYTEAFF
NA	TRBV19	TRBJ2-7	NA	TGTGCCAGTAGTGCAGGGTTCTCCTACGAGCAGTACTTC	CASSAGFSYEQYF
TRBD1	TRBV5-8	TRBJ2-7	NA	TGTGCCAGCAGCTTGGTCGGACAGGAGAACTACGAGCAGTACTTC	CASSLVGQENYEQYF
NA	TRBV27	TRBJ2-2	once	TGTGCCAGCAGTTATCCGGGCCCCGGGGAGCTGTTTTTT	CASSYPGPGELFF
NA	TRBV6-4	TRBJ2-2	once	TGTGCCAGCAGGGACTTACCCACCGGGGAGCTGTTTTTT	CASRDLPTGELFF
NA	TRBV6-9	TRBJ1-1	NA	TGTGCCAGCAGTTACTCGGGTATGAACACTGAAGCTTTCTTT	CASSYSGMNTEAFF
NA	TRBV27	TRBJ1-3	NA	TGTGCCAGCAGTTTATCATCGGGAGACTCTGGAAACACCATATATTTT	CASSLSSGDSGNTIYF
TRBD2	TRBV27	TRBJ2-7	NA	TGTGCCAGCAGTACTCGGGATTCTCCTAGCGGATTCTCCTACGAGCAGTACTTC	CASSTRDSPSGFSYEQYF
NA	TRBV4-1	TRBJ1-3	NA	TGCGCCAGCAGCCGCGAATCTGGGGGGTACTCTGGAAACACCATATATTTT	CASSRESGGYSGNTIYF
NA	TRBV7-9	TRBJ2-1	NA	TGTGCCAGCAGCGTCCCCCTAGGAGATACCTACAATGAGCAGTTCTTC	CASSVPLGDTYNEQFF
NA	TRBV28	TRBJ2-7	NA	TGTGCCAGGGGCCCTCAGGGCTCCTACGAGCAGTACTTC	CARGPQGSYEQYF